This note documents a single T cell receptor (beta chain) sequence. The antigen is not known. The data are from a study of persistence of HIV-infected CD4 T cells. Regarding the study as a whole: Antigen-responding cells were enriched for degenerate expanded CDR3beta sequences.

This was the immunoSEQ version 4 assay in survey mode. Clones were read by immunoSEQ multiplex PCR, and TCRdb kept only the in-frame ones, dropping some. Of tens of thousands of clones listed, roughly 74% are singletons. The CDR3 is 16 residues long. The V and J ends lost 5 bases and 0 bases respectively, with 17 bases between them. Germline V gene data show CDR1 as SGHTS and CDR2 as YDEGEE. Cells were stimulated with overlapping HIV-1 Gag 15-mer peptides. Sorted nonresponding memory CD4+ T cells were CD40L-negative, CD69-negative, CD45RO-high. Donors had undetectable plasma HIV-1 RNA, under 50 copies/mL, for 4+ years.

This specimen consisted of CD4+ T cells sorted from PBMCs after approximately 20-hour stimulation, obtained from a patient who received antiretroviral therapy. The sequence was collected from an adult man with HIV who was CMV-seropositive. The chain employs TRBV5-8 and TRBJ1-1, with a weak D call TRBD1 (6 bases). This CDR3 reads CASRWWGAQMNTEAFF. Written as DNA, the CDR3 is TGTGCCAGCAGGTGGTGGGGGGCCCAAATGAACACTGAAGCTTTCTTT.